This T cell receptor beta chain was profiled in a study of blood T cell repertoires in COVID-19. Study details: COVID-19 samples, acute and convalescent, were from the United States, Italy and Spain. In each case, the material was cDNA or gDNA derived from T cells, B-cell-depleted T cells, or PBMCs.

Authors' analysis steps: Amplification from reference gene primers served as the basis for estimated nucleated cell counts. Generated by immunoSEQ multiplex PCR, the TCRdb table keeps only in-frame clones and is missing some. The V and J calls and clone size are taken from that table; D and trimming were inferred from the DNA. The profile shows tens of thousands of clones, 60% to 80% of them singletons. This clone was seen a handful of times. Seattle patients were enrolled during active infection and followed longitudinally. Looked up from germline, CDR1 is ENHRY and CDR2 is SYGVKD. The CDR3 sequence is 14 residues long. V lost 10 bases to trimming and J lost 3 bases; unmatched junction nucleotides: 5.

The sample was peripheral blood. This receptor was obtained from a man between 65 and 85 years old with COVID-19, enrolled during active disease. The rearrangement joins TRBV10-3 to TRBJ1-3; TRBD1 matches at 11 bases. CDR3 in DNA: TGTGCCACCGGACAGGGGGCGGGTGGAAACACCATATATTTT. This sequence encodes CATGQGAGGNTIYF.